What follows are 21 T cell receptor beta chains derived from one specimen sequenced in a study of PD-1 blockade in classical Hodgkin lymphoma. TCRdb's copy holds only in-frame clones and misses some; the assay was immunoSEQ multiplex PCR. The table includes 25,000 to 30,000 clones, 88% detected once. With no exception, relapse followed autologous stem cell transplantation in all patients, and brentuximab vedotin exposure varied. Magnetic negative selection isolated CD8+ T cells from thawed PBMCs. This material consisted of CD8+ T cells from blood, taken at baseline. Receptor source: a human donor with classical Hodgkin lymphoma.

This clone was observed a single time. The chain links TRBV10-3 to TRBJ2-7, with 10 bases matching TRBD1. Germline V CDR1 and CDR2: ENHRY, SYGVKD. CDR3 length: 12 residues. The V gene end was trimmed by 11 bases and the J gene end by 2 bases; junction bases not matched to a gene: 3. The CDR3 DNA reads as TGTGCCGCCGGGACAGGGGCCTACGAGCAGTACTTC. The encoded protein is CAAGTGAYEQYF.

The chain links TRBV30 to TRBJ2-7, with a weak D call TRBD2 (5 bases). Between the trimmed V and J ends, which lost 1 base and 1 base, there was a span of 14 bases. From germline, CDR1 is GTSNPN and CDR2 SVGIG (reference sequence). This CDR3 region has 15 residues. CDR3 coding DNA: TGTGCCTGGAGTGGAGGACTCTCCATATCCTACGAGCAGTACTTC. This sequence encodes CAWSGGLSISYEQYF.

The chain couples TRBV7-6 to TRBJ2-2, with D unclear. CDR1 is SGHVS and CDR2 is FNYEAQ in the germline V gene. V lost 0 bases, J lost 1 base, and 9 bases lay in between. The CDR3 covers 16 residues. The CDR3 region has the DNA TGTGCCAGCAGCTTAGCCGCGTTGGAGAACACCGGGGAGCTGTTTTTT. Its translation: CASSLAALENTGELFF.

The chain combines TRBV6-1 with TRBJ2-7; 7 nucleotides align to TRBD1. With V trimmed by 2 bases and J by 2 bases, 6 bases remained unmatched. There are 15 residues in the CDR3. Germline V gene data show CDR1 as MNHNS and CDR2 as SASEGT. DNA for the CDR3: TGTGCCAGCAGTGAACTCGGGACAGCGACCTACGAGCAGTACTTC. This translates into CASSELGTATYEQYF.

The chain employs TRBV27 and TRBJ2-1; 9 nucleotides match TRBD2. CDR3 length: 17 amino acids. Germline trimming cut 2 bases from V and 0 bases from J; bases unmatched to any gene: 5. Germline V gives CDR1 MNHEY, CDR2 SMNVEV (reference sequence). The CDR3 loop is CASSLRAGGSSYNEQFF. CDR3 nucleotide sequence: TGTGCCAGCAGTTTACGAGCGGGAGGCAGCTCCTACAATGAGCAGTTCTTC.

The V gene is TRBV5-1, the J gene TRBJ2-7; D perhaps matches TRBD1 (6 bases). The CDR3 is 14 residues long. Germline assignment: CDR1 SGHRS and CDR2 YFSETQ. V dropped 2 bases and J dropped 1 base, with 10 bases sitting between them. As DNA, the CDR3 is TGCGCCAGCAGCTTCCGGGACAATTCCTACGAGCAGTACTTC. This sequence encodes CASSFRDNSYEQYF.

In DNA form, the CDR3 reads TGTGCCAGCAGCTTTGCGCTTGTGACTAGCGGGATCACCTACGAGCAGTACTTC. It codes for CASSFALVTSGITYEQYF. The chain couples TRBV12-1 to TRBJ2-7; the D call in the table, TRBD2, was not verified against the DNA. TRBV12-1 is a listed pseudogene. The CDR3 totals 18 residues.

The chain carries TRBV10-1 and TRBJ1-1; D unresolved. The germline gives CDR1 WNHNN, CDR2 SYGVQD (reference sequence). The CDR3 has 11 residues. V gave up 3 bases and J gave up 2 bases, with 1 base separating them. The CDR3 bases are TGCGCCAGCAGTGATAACACTGAAGCTTTCTTT. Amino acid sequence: CASSDNTEAFF.

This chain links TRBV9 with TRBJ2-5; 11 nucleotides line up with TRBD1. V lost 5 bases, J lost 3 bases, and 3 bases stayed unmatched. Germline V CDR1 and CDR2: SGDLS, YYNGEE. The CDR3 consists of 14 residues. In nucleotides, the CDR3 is TGTGCCAGCAGGGAGGGACAGGGGGAAGAGACCCAGTACTTC. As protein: CASREGQGEETQYF.

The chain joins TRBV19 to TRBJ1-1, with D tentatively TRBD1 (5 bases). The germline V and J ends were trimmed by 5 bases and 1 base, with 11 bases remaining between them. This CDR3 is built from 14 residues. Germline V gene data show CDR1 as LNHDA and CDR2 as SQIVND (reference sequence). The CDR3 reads CASSRTGQNTEAFF. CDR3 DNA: TGTGCCAGTAGTCGAACCGGACAGAACACTGAAGCTTTCTTT.

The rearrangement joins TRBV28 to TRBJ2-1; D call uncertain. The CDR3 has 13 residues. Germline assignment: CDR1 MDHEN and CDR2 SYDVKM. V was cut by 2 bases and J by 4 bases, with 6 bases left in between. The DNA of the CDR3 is TGTGCCAGCAGTTTAGCCACGTACAATGAGCAGTTCTTC. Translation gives CASSLATYNEQFF.

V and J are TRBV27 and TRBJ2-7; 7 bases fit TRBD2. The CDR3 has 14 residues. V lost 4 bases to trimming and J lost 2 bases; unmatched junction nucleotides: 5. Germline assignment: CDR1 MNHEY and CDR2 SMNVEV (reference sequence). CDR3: CASSSPGGPYEQYF. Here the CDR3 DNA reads TGTGCCAGCAGTTCCCCGGGAGGACCCTACGAGCAGTACTTC.

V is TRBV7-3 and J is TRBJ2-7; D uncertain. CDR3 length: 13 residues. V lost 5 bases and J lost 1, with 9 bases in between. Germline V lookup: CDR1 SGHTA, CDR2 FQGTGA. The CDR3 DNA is TGTGCCAGCAGCGTCGGAGTATCCTACGAGCAGTACTTC. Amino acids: CASSVGVSYEQYF.

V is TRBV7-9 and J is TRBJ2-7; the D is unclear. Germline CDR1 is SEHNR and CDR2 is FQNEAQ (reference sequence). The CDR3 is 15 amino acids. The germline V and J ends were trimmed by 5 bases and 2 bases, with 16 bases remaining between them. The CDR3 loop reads CASSPPSGQTYEQYF. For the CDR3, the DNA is TGTGCCAGCAGCCCCCCGTCGGGTCAAACCTACGAGCAGTACTTC. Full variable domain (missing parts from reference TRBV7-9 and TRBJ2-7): DTGVSQNPRHKITKRGQNVTFRCDPISEHNRLYWYRQTLGQGPEFLTYFQNEAQLEKSRLLSDRFSAERPKGSFSTLEIQRTEQGDSAMYLCASSPPSGQTYEQYFGPGTRLTVT.

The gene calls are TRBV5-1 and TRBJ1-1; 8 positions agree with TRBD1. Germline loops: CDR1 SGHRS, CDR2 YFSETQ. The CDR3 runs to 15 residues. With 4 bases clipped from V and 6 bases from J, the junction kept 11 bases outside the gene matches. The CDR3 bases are TGCGCCAGCAGCGCCTACAGGGGGTTGGATTCTGAAGCTTTCTTT. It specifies CASSAYRGLDSEAFF.

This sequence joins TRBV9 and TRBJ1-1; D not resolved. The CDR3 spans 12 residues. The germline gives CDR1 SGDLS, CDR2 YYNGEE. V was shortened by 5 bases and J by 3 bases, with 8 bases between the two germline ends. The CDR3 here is CASRGRDTEAFF. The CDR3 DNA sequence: TGTGCCAGCAGGGGAAGGGACACTGAAGCTTTCTTT.

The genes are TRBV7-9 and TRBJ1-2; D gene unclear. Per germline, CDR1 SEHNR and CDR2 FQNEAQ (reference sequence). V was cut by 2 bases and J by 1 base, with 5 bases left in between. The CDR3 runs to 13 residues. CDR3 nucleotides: TGTGCCAGCAGCTTAAGACTTAACTATGGCTACACCTTC. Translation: CASSLRLNYGYTF.

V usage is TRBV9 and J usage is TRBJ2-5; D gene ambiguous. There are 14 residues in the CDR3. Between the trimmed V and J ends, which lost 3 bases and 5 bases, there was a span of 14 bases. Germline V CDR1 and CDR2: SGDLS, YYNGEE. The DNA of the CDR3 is TGTGCCAGCAGCGCCCGGCCTCTGGGGGAGACCCAGTACTTC. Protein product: CASSARPLGETQYF.

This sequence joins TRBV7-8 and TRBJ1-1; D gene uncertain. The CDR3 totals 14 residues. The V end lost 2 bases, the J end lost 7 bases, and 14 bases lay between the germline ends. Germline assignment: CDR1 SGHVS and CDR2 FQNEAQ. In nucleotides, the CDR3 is TGTGCCAGCAGCTTATCGGTGGTGAACGTTGAAGCTTTCTTT. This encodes CASSLSVVNVEAFF.

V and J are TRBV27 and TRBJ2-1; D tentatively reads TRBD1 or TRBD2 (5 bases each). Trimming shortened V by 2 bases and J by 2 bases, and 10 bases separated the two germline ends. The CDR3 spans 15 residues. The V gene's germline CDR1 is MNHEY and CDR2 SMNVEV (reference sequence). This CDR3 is CASSLGGEPYNEQFF. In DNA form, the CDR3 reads TGTGCCAGCAGTTTAGGGGGAGAGCCCTACAATGAGCAGTTCTTC.

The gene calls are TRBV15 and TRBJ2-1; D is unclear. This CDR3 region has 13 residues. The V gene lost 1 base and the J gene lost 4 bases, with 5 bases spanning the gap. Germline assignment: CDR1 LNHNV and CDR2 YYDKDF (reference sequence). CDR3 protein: CATSRGVYNEQFF. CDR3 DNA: TGTGCCACCAGCAGAGGGGTATACAATGAGCAGTTCTTC.